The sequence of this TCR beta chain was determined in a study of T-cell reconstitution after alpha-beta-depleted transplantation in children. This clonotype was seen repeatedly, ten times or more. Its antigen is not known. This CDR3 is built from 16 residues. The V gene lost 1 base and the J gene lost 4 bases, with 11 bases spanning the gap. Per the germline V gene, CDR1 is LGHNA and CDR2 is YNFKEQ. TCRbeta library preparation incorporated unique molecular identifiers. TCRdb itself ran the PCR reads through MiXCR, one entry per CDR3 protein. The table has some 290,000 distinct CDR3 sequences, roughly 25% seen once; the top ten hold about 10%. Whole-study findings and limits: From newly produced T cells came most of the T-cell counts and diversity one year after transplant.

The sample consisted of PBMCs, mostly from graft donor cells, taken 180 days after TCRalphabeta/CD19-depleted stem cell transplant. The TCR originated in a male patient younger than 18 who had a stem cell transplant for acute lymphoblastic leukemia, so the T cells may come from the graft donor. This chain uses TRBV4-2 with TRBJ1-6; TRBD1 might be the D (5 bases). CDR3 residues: CASSQALRQYNSPLHF. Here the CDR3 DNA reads TGTGCCAGCAGCCAAGCGCTACGACAGTATAATTCACCCCTCCACTTT.